Below, one TCR beta chain is given with its context. This record belongs to a study of identical twins. Germline assignment: CDR1 DFQATT and CDR2 SNEGSKA (reference sequence). V lost 2 bases to trimming and J lost 6 bases, with 13 bases between them. The CDR3 is 13 amino acids. Unique molecular identifiers were present on cDNA, and template switching added a universal primer site. TCRdb processed the 5' RACE reads anew with MiXCR; each CDR3 protein has one entry. Of roughly 690,000 distinct CDR3 sequences in the sample, about 20% were seen once. The data were also submitted as part of a second study, on T cells expressing NK-cell markers. That report adds: HCMV serostatus: seven of eight sequenced donors positive, one negative. The authors restricted sorting to alpha-beta TCR T cells with an anti-gamma-delta TCR antibody in several experiments.

The clonotype originates from a woman under 30 in good health. This chain joins TRBV20-1 and TRBJ1-1, with a tentative D call TRBD1 (5 bases). Specimen: PBMCs. CDR3 DNA sequence: TGCAGTGCTAGACCCGCTGGACACCCTGAAGCTTTCTTT. Its translation is CSARPAGHPEAFF.